This T cell receptor (beta chain) was retrieved from a study of blood T cell repertoires in COVID-19. This CDR3 has 15 amino acids. CDR1 is MNHEY and CDR2 is SMNVEV in the germline V gene (reference sequence). V lost 2 bases to trimming and J lost 3 bases, with 11 bases between them. The authors' processing: The authors estimated nucleated cell counts from reference gene primer amplification. Data came from immunoSEQ multiplex PCR; TCRdb stores just in-frame clones and leaves some out. V and J calls and clone size are as listed in that table; D and trimming were resolved from the DNA. The sample has approximately 110,000 clones, around 83% seen once; the top ten hold 2% to 2.5%.

This sequence joins TRBV27 and TRBJ2-1, with D possibly matching TRBD2 (6 bases). The sequenced sample consisted of peripheral blood. The sequence was collected from a human donor in a cohort sampled during active COVID-19. The CDR3 nucleotides are TGTGCCAGCAGTTTAGGAGGTAGCGGCTACAATGAGCAGTTCTTC. Its protein is CASSLGGSGYNEQFF.